This passage covers 21 T cell receptor beta chains from one sample sequenced in a study of T cells after posttransplantation cyclophosphamide. Produced via immunoSEQ multiplex PCR; TCRdb's table is partial and in-frame only. The record shows about 37,000 clones for this sample, with no singletons present. The sample comprised PBMCs. The receptors derive from a man aged 30 to 39 in good health and a related stem cell transplant donor.

This clone was found many times. The chain is built from TRBV27 and TRBJ2-7, with 9 nucleotides matching TRBD1. The germline V gene encodes CDR1 MNHEY and CDR2 SMNVEV (reference sequence). The V gene end was trimmed by 5 bases and the J gene end by 3 bases; junction bases not matched to a gene: 5. The CDR3 consists of 14 residues. The CDR3 protein is CASSRQGVLYEQYF. Written as DNA, the CDR3 is TGTGCCAGCAGTCGACAGGGGGTCCTCTACGAGCAGTACTTC.

This clone came up many times. V is TRBV5-1 and J is TRBJ2-7; a possible D gene is TRBD2 (6 bases). Germline CDR1 is SGHRS and CDR2 is YFSETQ. The ends were cut back, 2 bases at V and 7 bases at J, with 13 bases in the middle. This CDR3 is 13 amino acids long. CDR3 in amino acids: CASSFVGGGEQYF. The CDR3 DNA reads TGCGCCAGCAGCTTCGTCGGGGGTGGGGAGCAGTACTTC.

This clone was seen at least ten times. The chain carries TRBV19 and TRBJ1-6; 7 positions match TRBD1. The length of the CDR3 is 14 residues. CDR1 is LNHDA, CDR2 SQIVND, per germline (reference sequence). V gave up 6 bases and J gave up 9 bases; unmatched junction bases: 8. CDR3 loop: CASRSTGLGSPLHF. In nucleotides, the CDR3 is TGTGCCAGTAGGTCGACAGGGTTGGGTTCACCCCTCCACTTT. The full variable domain, its missing parts supplied by reference TRBV19 and TRBJ1-6, is DGGITQSPKYLFRKEGQNVTLSCEQNLNHDAMYWYRQDPGQGLRLIYYSQIVNDFQKGDIAEGYSVSREKKESFPLTVTSAQKNPTAFYLCASRSTGLGSPLHFGNGTRLTVT.

At least ten counts were recorded for this clone. This chain links TRBV28 with TRBJ2-2, with 11 bases aligning to TRBD1. The germline V gene has CDR1 MDHEN and CDR2 SYDVKM. The CDR3 totals 16 residues. J gave up 2 bases and V 8 bases, and 7 bases lay outside the gene matches. CDR3 sequence reads: CASRTGGLTNTGELFF. The CDR3 bases are TGTGCCAGCCGGACAGGGGGCTTAACCAACACCGGGGAGCTGTTTTTT.

Many counts were recorded for this clone. V usage is TRBV28 and J usage is TRBJ2-2; TRBD2 matches 7 bases. CDR1 is MDHEN, CDR2 SYDVKM, per germline. CDR3 size: 16 residues. V lost 7 bases, J lost 0 bases, and 8 bases stayed unmatched. Written as DNA, the CDR3 is TGTGCCAGCAACCGACTAGCACCTACGAACACCGGGGAGCTGTTTTTT. Encoded protein: CASNRLAPTNTGELFF.

This clone was seen many times. The CDR3 DNA sequence: TGTGCCAGCAGCCCCTTGGGGCTAGCGGGGGGACGGACCTACGAGCAGTACTTC. It yields the protein CASSPLGLAGGRTYEQYF. The rearrangement joins TRBV7-2 to TRBJ2-7, with 11 bases aligning to TRBD2. V dropped 5 bases and J dropped 2; count of bases not matched to a gene: 14. The germline CDR1 and CDR2 sequences are SGHTA and FQGNSA. This CDR3 has 18 residues.

There are a few counts of this clone. V gene TRBV9 combines with J gene TRBJ2-2; TRBD2 is a possible D gene (7 bases). The CDR3 extends over 15 amino acids. The germline V gene has CDR1 SGDLS and CDR2 YYNGEE. The germline V and J ends were trimmed by 3 bases and 7 bases, with 16 bases remaining between them. The CDR3 loop reads CASSATQGGGGELFF. In DNA form, the CDR3 reads TGTGCCAGCAGCGCCACCCAAGGGGGGGGCGGGGAGCTGTTTTTT.

This clone occurred many times. The J gene is TRBJ2-2, the V gene TRBV18, with 8 nucleotides matching TRBD1. Germline-derived CDR1 and CDR2 are KGHSH and LQKENI. The CDR3 is 14 residues long. The junction had 5 bases not matched to a gene; V was cut back by 5 bases and J by 6 bases. The CDR3 sequence is CASSSEDRAGELFF. CDR3 coding DNA: TGTGCCAGCTCATCGGAGGACAGGGCCGGGGAGCTGTTTTTT.

The chain joins TRBV5-1 to TRBJ2-2; TRBD1 aligns across 11 bases. V lost 2 bases and J lost 4; bases outside the gene matches: 4. The CDR3 has 16 residues. CDR1 and CDR2 from the germline V gene are SGHRS and YFSETQ. CDR3: CASSFGQGAGTGELFF. The CDR3 DNA reads TGCGCCAGCAGCTTTGGACAGGGGGCGGGCACCGGGGAGCTGTTTTTT.

Ten or more counts support this clone. This chain connects TRBV7-7 to TRBJ1-6, with 8 bases aligning to TRBD1. The germline gives CDR1 SSHAT, CDR2 FNYEAQ (reference sequence). This CDR3 comprises 21 residues. J lost 0 bases, V lost 4 bases, and 17 bases had no gene match. CDR3 bases: TGTGCCAGCAGCTCGAACCACCGGGACAGGTTTCCAAGCTCCTATAATTCACCCCTCCACTTT. Its protein product is CASSSNHRDRFPSSYNSPLHF.

In this sample, this clone turned up many times. The chain employs TRBV7-2 and TRBJ1-4, with D possibly TRBD1 on 5 matching bases. This CDR3 is 17 amino acids long. Trimming shortened V by 3 bases and J by 7 bases, and 21 bases separated the two germline ends. Germline lookup yields CDR1 SGHTA and CDR2 FQGNSA. Written as DNA, the CDR3 is TGTGCCAGCAGCTTCGAAAACCAGGGCTGGGAGTCTGAAAAACTGTTTTTT. It codes for CASSFENQGWESEKLFF.

This clone was found many times. The chain uses TRBV19 and TRBJ2-7; 10 nucleotides agree with TRBD2. The trim removed 5 bases at V and 0 bases at J, leaving 4 bases unmatched. CDR1 is LNHDA and CDR2 is SQIVND in the germline V gene (reference sequence). The CDR3 length is 15 residues. CDR3 residues: CASSPSSGGSYEQYF. The CDR3, as DNA: TGTGCCAGTAGTCCTTCTAGCGGGGGCTCCTACGAGCAGTACTTC.

This clone was detected ten times or more. CDR3 DNA sequence: TGTGCCAGCAGTGGGATTGGAAGGGGGCCCATCTCCTACGAGCAGTACTTC. Its translation is CASSGIGRGPISYEQYF. This chain links TRBV6-1 with TRBJ2-7; 7 bases are shared with TRBD1. CDR1 and CDR2 (germline): MNHNS, SASEGT. Trimming removed 4 bases from V and 0 bases from J; junction bases left unmatched: 12. The CDR3 has 17 amino acids.

At least ten counts were recorded for this clone. The gene calls are TRBV19 and TRBJ2-2; 11 bases map to TRBD2. Germline values: CDR1 LNHDA, CDR2 SQIVND (reference sequence). The CDR3 totals 14 residues. The V gene end was trimmed by 8 bases and the J gene end by 2 bases; junction bases not matched to a gene: 1. The CDR3 reads CASGTSGNTGELFF. The CDR3 region has the DNA TGTGCCAGTGGGACTAGCGGAAACACCGGGGAGCTGTTTTTT. Based on the CDR3 plus reference TRBV19 and TRBJ2-2, the full variable domain is DGGITQSPKYLFRKEGQNVTLSCEQNLNHDAMYWYRQDPGQGLRLIYYSQIVNDFQKGDIAEGYSVSREKKESFPLTVTSAQKNPTAFYLCASGTSGNTGELFFGEGSRLTVL.

This chain links TRBV11-2 with TRBJ1-2; possibly TRBD1 for D (6 bases). Trimming took 6 bases from V and 3 from J, leaving 20 bases between them. Germline V gene data show CDR1 as SGHAT and CDR2 as FQNNGV. This CDR3 contains 16 residues. The CDR3 sequence: CASSSLTGKNHYGYTF. Written as DNA, the CDR3 is TGTGCCAGCAGTTCGCTGACAGGAAAGAACCACTATGGCTACACCTTC.

This clone was seen ten or more times. This rearrangement joins TRBV7-9 to TRBJ2-3, with D maybe TRBD2 (5 bases). CDR3 length: 14 amino acids. The V gene lost 3 bases and the J gene lost 3 bases, with 10 bases spanning the gap. The germline gives CDR1 SEHNR, CDR2 FQNEAQ (reference sequence). CDR3 amino acids: CASSLTGLTDTQYF. The CDR3 nucleotides read TGTGCCAGCAGCTTGACGGGGTTGACAGATACGCAGTATTTT. Full variable domain (missing parts from reference TRBV7-9 and TRBJ2-3): DTGVSQNPRHKITKRGQNVTFRCDPISEHNRLYWYRQTLGQGPEFLTYFQNEAQLEKSRLLSDRFSAERPKGSFSTLEIQRTEQGDSAMYLCASSLTGLTDTQYFGPGTRLTVL.

This clone was found many times. The chain combines TRBV2 with TRBJ1-1, with 8 positions matching TRBD1. J gave up 10 bases and V 6 bases, and 13 bases lay outside the gene matches. The CDR3 totals 14 residues. CDR1 is SNHLY and CDR2 is FYNNEI in the germline V gene. The chain's CDR3 is CASRPPNRGVSAFF. Written as DNA, the CDR3 is TGTGCCAGCAGGCCCCCTAACAGGGGGGTGTCAGCTTTCTTT.

This clone has ten or more counts. This sequence joins TRBV5-4 and TRBJ2-7; D is possibly TRBD2 (5 bases). CDR1 and CDR2 (germline): SGHNT, YYREEE (reference sequence). Trimming pared 3 bases from V and 3 bases from J, leaving 16 bases between. This CDR3 comprises 15 residues. DNA for the CDR3: TGTGCCAGCAGCTGGGTCGGTGGACTCGACTACGAGCAGTACTTC. Its translation is CASSWVGGLDYEQYF.

In its sample, this clone was seen many times. The chain uses TRBV6-2 or TRBV6-3 and TRBJ1-3; D not certain. Germline V lookup: CDR1 MNHEY, CDR2 SVGEGT. The CDR3 totals 14 residues. V shed 3 bases and J shed 5 bases, with 11 bases lying between them. CDR3 amino acids: CASSYSGGRNTIYF. The DNA for the CDR3 is TGTGCCAGCAGTTATTCTGGTGGGCGAAACACCATATATTTT.

This clone was recorded many times. The CDR3 nucleotides are TGTGCCAGTAGCGGGACAGGGGGCTTGCAGCCCCAGCATTTT. Translation: CASSGTGGLQPQHF. The rearrangement uses TRBV19 and TRBJ1-5; TRBD1 agrees at 12 bases. Germline trimming cut 6 bases from V and 7 bases from J; bases unmatched to any gene: 4. Germline V gene data show CDR1 as LNHDA and CDR2 as SQIVND (reference sequence). This CDR3 contains 14 residues.

A few counts support this clone. The chain links TRBV29-1 to TRBJ2-7; 9 nucleotides line up with TRBD1. The CDR3 length is 13 residues. The junction had 1 base not matched to a gene; V was cut back by 4 bases and J by 0 bases. Germline V gives CDR1 SQVTM, CDR2 ANQGSEA. The CDR3 is CSVVGQGSYEQYF. The CDR3 DNA follows: TGCAGCGTTGTGGGACAGGGCTCCTACGAGCAGTACTTC.